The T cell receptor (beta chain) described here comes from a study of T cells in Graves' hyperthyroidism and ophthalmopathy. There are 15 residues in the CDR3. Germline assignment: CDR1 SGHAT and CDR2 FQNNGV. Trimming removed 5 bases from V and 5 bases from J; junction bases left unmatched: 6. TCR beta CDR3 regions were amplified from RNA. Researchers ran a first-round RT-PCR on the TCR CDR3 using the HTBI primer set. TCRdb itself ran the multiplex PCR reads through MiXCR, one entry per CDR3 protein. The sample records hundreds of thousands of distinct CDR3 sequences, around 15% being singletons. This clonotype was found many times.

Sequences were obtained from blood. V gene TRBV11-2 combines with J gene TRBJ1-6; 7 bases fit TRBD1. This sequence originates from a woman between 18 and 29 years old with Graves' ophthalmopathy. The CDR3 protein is CASSGDRVHNSPLHF. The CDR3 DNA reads TGTGCCAGCAGCGGAGACAGGGTCCATAATTCACCCCTCCACTTT.